One sample yielded the 2 T cell receptor beta chains listed below, sequenced in a study of T cells in pancreatic ductal adenocarcinoma. The selected patients with pancreatic ductal adenocarcinoma had surgery but no neoadjuvant therapy. Produced via immunoSEQ multiplex PCR; TCRdb's table is partial and in-frame only. In the table there are over 90,000 clones, roughly 96% of which are singletons. Source material: PBMCs. The origin of the receptors is a human donor with pancreatic ductal adenocarcinoma.

This sequence joins TRBV6-5 and TRBJ1-2; maybe TRBD1 (5 bases). The CDR3 is made up of 13 amino acids. The germline V gene has CDR1 MNHEY and CDR2 SVGAGI. With 7 bases removed from V and 7 bases from J, the gap between germline ends came to 16 bases. The CDR3 DNA follows: TGTGCCAGCACCCCCCGGGGGGGAGGTGGCTACACCTTC. It encodes CASTPRGGGGYTF.

Written as DNA, the CDR3 is TGCGCCAGCACCGGGGGAGTCTCTGGAAACACCATATATTTT. This encodes CASTGGVSGNTIYF. The chain recombines TRBV5-1 with TRBJ1-3, with TRBD1 as a possible D gene (5 bases). CDR1 is SGHRS, CDR2 YFSETQ, per germline. The germline V and J ends were trimmed by 6 bases and 0 bases, with 10 bases remaining between them. The CDR3 covers 14 residues.